Below, 12 T cell receptor beta chains from the same sample are listed, as sequenced in a study of T cells in women clearing cervical HPV infection. Here immunoSEQ multiplex PCR was the method, and the copy in TCRdb shows in-frame clones only, minus some. Its listing shows about 19,000 clones. Sequencing input: blood buffy coat. These receptors all come from a woman between 18 and 75 years old with a cervical HPV16 infection that either progressed to CIN3+ or cleared (not recorded which).

Notes on this clone: The DNA ends 3 residues before the CDR3 does, and the rest of the CDR3 is filled in from the germline J gene. The chain employs TRBV6-1 and TRBJ2-1; D unresolved. Germline assignment: CDR1 MNHNS and CDR2 SASEGT. V was clipped by 0 bases and J by 5 bases, with 20 bases between them. CDR3 length equals 18 residues. CDR3 DNA (partial): TGTGCCAGCAGTGAAGCGCTTCTAACTATAATGCCCCACAATGAG. Protein: CASSEALLTIMPHNE. The whole CDR3 reads CASSEALLTIMPHNEQFF.

The CDR3 bases that were read are TGTGCCAGTAGTATGCCAGGGAATCTAAATGGT. Amino acid sequence: CASSMPGNLNG. The entire CDR3 protein reads CASSMPGNLNGQYF. This sequence joins TRBV19 and TRBJ2-4; possible D gene TRBD1, 5 bases. The read ends 3 residues early relative to the CDR3; the germline J gene fills the gap. From germline, CDR1 is LNHDA and CDR2 SQIVND (reference sequence). This CDR3 comprises 14 residues.

A note on this clone: One junction end disagrees with the germline gene, perhaps due to a read error. From the germline J gene comes the end of the CDR3, since the read stops 3 residues before it. This CDR3 is also generated by other DNA sequences in the sample. This rearrangement joins TRBV7-2 to TRBJ1-3, with D perhaps matching TRBD1 (5 bases). Germline lookup yields CDR1 SGHTA and CDR2 FQGNSA. The CDR3 is 14 amino acids. The CDR3 reads CASSQGLVGNTIYF. The covered CDR3 bases are TGTGCCAGCAGCCAGGGCCTGGTGGGAAACACA.

Regarding this clone: The CDR3 is cut off 3 residues early in the read; its end comes from the germline J gene. V is TRBV16 and J is TRBJ2-3; TRBD1 is a possible D gene (5 bases). From germline, CDR1 is KGHSY and CDR2 FQNENV. The CDR3 totals 14 residues. The chain's CDR3 is CASSQGQGNQPQYF. The sequenced part of the CDR3 DNA is TGTGCCAGCAGCCAAGGCCAGGGCAATCAGCCG.

With respect to this clone: One junction end disagrees with the germline gene, perhaps due to a read error. The read gets to within 3 residues of the CDR3 end, and the germline J gene fills in the rest. The sample contains more than one DNA sequence encoding this CDR3. This rearrangement joins TRBV6-1 to TRBJ1-3; D gene ambiguous. CDR1 is MNHNS and CDR2 is SASEGT in the germline V gene. This CDR3 spans 13 amino acids. CDR3 protein: CASSANAGNTIYF. Partial CDR3 DNA: TGTGCCAGCAGTGCCAATGCGGGAAACACT.

Note on this clone: With the read ending 3 residues before the CDR3 end, the germline J gene is used to fill in that end. J is TRBJ2-1 and V is TRBV5-1; D call uncertain. The CDR3 contains 11 residues. The germline V and J ends were trimmed by 2 bases and 8 bases, with 5 bases remaining between them. Germline lookup yields CDR1 SGHRS and CDR2 YFSETQ. The CDR3 sequence is CASSFTDEQFF. The CDR3 DNA, read in part, is TGCGCCAGCAGCTTTACAGATGAG.

In the case of this clone: The read ends 3 residues early relative to the CDR3; the germline J gene fills the gap. The V gene is TRBV12-3 or TRBV12-4, the J gene TRBJ2-3; tentatively, D is TRBD2 (5 bases). The CDR3 length is 14 residues. The V and J ends lost 6 bases and 2 bases respectively, with 12 bases between them. The CDR3 DNA, read in part, is TGTGCCAGCAGCCCCAGGAGGATCACAGATACG. Its translation: CASSPRRITDT. The full CDR3 protein is CASSPRRITDTQYF.

Concerning this clone itself: The read terminates 3 residues before the CDR3 end, so the remaining end is supplied by the germline J gene. The rearrangement links TRBV5-1 to TRBJ2-3; 7 bases line up with TRBD1. Germline V lookup: CDR1 SGHRS, CDR2 YFSETQ. CDR3 length: 15 amino acids. The CDR3 DNA, read in part, is TGCGCCAGCAGCTTGGAAACAGGGGTGGGTCAGCCG. It encodes CASSLETGVGQP. The CDR3 in full is CASSLETGVGQPQYF.

Comments on this clone: The observed sequence ends 3 residues before the CDR3 terminus, with the missing tail filled in from the germline J gene. The chain couples TRBV20-1 to TRBJ2-1, with a weak D call TRBD2 (5 bases). V lost 5 bases to trimming and J lost 3 bases, with 5 bases between them. The germline V gene encodes CDR1 DFQATT and CDR2 SNEGSKA (reference sequence). CDR3 size: 11 residues. The CDR3 sequence is CSARGYNEQFF. The part of the CDR3 DNA that was read is TGCAGTGCTCGGGGCTACAATGAG.

With regard to this clone: The CDR3 goes on 3 residues after the read ends, and that part is filled in from the germline J gene. The chain employs TRBV7-2 and TRBJ2-2, with D possibly being TRBD1 (6 bases). There are 14 residues in the CDR3. Germline-derived CDR1 and CDR2 are SGHTA and FQGNSA. This CDR3 is CASSPQGVGEKLFF. The sequenced CDR3 bases are TGTGCCAGCAGCCCACAGGGAGTGGGCGAAAAG. Full variable domain (rest looked up from reference TRBV7-2 and TRBJ2-2): GAGVSQSPSNKVTEKGKDVELRCDPISGHTALYWYRQSLGQGLEFLIYFQGNSAPDKSGLPSDRFSAERTGGSVSTLTIQRTQQEDSAVYLCASSPQGVGEKLFFGEGSRLTVL.

A remark on this clone: The read is 3 residues too short to cover the CDR3 end, so that end is filled in from the germline J gene. The chain couples TRBV7-9 to TRBJ2-7; perhaps TRBD1 as D (6 bases). CDR1 is SEHNR and CDR2 is FQNEAQ in the germline V gene (reference sequence). CDR3 length: 12 residues. Trimming took off 5 bases at V and 4 bases at J, with 9 bases between the two ends. The CDR3: CASSETGYEQYF. Incomplete CDR3 DNA: TGTGCCAGCAGCGAAACAGGGTACGAG.

In the case of this clone: From the germline J gene comes the end of the CDR3, since the read stops 3 residues before it. V and J are TRBV7-2 and TRBJ2-4; tentatively, D is TRBD1 (6 bases). Germline lookup yields CDR1 SGHTA and CDR2 FQGNSA. CDR3 length equals 13 residues. Trimming removed 5 bases from V and 5 bases from J, with 10 bases in between. The part of the CDR3 DNA that was read is TGTGCCAGCAGCCTGGACAGTCAAAACATT. Translated, it gives CASSLDSQNI. The entire CDR3 sequence reads CASSLDSQNIQYF.